By proportion, the clone carrying this T cell receptor beta chain is medium-sized. Its matching antigen is unknown. Germline V gene data show CDR1 as LNHDA and CDR2 as SQIVND (reference sequence). V lost 3 bases and J lost 0, with 9 bases in between. This CDR3 comprises 15 residues. The data derive from a study of persistence of HIV-infected CD4 T cells. Stimulation used approximately 10 ug/mL lysate from CMV-infected fibroblasts. Sorting selected CD4+ T cells upregulating both CD40 ligand and CD69. This was the immunoSEQ version 4 assay in survey mode. Only in-frame clones appear in the TCRdb table, and some are missing; sequencing was by immunoSEQ multiplex PCR. The sample carries fewer than 6,000 clones, about 61% recorded once.

The TCR originated in an adult man with HIV who was CMV-seropositive. This chain connects TRBV19 to TRBJ1-5, with no clear D. The specimen was CD4+ T cells sorted from PBMCs after approximately 18-hour stimulation, collected from a patient who received antiretroviral therapy. CDR3: CASSIGDYSNQPQHF. The CDR3 DNA is TGTGCCAGTAGTATTGGAGACTATAGCAATCAGCCCCAGCATTTT.